This TCR beta chain is from a study of blood T cell repertoires in COVID-19. J was trimmed by 1 base and V by 5 bases; bases with no gene match: 4. The germline gives CDR1 MNHEY, CDR2 SVGAGI. The CDR3 runs to 15 residues. Only in-frame clones appear in the TCRdb table, and some are missing; sequencing was by immunoSEQ multiplex PCR. Of roughly 100,000 clones listed, 80% to 90% are singletons. The specimen sequenced was peripheral blood. This sequence was found in a human donor with COVID-19, enrolled during active disease. The donor label of this sample is uncertain. The gene calls are TRBV6-5 and TRBJ1-5, with 8 bases lining up with TRBD1. The CDR3 spells CASSRDRLSNQPQHF. As DNA, the CDR3 is TGTGCCAGCAGTAGGGACAGGTTAAGCAATCAGCCCCAGCATTTT.